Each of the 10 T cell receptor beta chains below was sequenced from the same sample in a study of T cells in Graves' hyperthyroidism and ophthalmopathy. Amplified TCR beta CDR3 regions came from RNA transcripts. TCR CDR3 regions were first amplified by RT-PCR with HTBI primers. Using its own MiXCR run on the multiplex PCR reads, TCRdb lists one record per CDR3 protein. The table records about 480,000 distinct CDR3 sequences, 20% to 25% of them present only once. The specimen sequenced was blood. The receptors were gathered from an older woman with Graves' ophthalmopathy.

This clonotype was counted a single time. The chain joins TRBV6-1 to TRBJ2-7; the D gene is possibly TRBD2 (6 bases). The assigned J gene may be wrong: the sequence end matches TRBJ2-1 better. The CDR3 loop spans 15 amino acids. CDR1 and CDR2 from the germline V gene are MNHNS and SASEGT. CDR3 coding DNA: TGTGCCAGCAGTCCGGGACTTTTGGGCTCCTACGAGCAGTTCTTC. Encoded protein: CASSPGLLGSYEQFF.

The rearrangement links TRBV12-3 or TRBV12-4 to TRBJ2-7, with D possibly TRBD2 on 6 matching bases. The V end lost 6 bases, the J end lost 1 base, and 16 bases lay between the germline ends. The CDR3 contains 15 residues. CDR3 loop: CASSTGLPSSYEQYF. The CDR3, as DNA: TGTGCCAGCAGCACGGGACTTCCTTCATCCTACGAGCAGTACTTC.

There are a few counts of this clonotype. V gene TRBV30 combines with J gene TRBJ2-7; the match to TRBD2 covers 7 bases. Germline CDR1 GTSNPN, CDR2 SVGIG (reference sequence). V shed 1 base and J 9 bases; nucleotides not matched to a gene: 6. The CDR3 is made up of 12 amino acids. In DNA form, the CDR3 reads TGTGCCTGGAGTGGTCCGGGAGGCTGGCAGTACTTC. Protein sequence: CAWSGPGGWQYF.

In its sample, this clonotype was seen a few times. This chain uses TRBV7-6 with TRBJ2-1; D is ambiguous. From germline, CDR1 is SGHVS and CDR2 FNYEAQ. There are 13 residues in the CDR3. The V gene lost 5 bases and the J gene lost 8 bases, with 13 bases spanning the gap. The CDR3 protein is CASSPAWAHEQFF. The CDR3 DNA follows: TGTGCCAGCAGCCCCGCTTGGGCCCATGAGCAGTTCTTC.

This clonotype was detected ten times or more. CDR3 sequence: CASMGQNYGYTF. The CDR3 region has the DNA TGTGCCAGCATGGGACAGAACTATGGCTACACCTTC. The chain recombines TRBV2 with TRBJ1-2, with 7 bases identical to TRBD1. Germline assignment: CDR1 SNHLY and CDR2 FYNNEI. The J segment lost 2 bases and the V segment lost 7 bases, leaving 1 base of the junction unmatched. This CDR3 comprises 12 residues.

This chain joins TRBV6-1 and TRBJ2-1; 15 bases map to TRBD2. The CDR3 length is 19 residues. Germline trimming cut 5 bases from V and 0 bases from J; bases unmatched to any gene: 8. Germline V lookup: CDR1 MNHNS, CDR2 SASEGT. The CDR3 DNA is TGTGCCAGCAGTCCACTCGGGACTAGCGGGGGGAGCTCCTACAATGAGCAGTTCTTC. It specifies CASSPLGTSGGSSYNEQFF.

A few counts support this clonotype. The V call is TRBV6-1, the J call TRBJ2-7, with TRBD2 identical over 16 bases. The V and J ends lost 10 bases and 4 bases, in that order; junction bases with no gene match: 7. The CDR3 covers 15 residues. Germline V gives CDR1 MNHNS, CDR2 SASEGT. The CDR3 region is CATHPGLAGGYEQYF. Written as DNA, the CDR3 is TGTGCCACACACCCGGGACTAGCGGGAGGGTACGAGCAGTACTTC.

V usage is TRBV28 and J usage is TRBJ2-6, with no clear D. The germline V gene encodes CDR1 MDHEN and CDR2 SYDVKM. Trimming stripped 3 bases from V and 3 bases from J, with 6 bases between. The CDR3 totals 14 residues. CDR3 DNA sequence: TGTGCCAGCAGTTTCGTCCGTGGGGCCAACGTCCTGACTTTC. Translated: CASSFVRGANVLTF.

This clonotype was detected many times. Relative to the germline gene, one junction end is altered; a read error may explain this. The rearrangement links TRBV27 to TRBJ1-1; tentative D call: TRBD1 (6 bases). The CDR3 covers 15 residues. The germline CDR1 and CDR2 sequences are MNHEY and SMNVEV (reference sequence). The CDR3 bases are TGTGCCAGCAGTCTGTCAGGGGTCCCGAACGCTGAAGCTTTCTTT. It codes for CASSLSGVPNAEAFF.

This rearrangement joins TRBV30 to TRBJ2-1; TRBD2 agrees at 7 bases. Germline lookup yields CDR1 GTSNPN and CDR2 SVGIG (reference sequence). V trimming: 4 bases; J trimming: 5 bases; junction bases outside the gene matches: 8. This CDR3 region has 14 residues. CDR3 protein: CAWTGGRVNNEQFF. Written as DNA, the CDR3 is TGTGCCTGGACTGGGGGGAGGGTGAACAATGAGCAGTTCTTC. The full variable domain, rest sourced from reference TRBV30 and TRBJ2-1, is SQTIHQWPATLVQPVGSPLSLECTVEGTSNPNLYWYRQAAGRGLQLLFYSVGIGQISSEVPQNLSASRPQDRQFILSSKKLLLSDSGFYLCAWTGGRVNNEQFFGPGTRLTVL.